What follows are 4 T cell receptor beta chains derived from one specimen sequenced in a study of T-cell reconstitution after alpha-beta-depleted transplantation in children. Unique molecular identifiers were built into the TCRbeta library. TCRdb used MiXCR to reprocess the PCR reads, holding one entry per CDR3 protein. Among 600,000 to 700,000 distinct CDR3 sequences listed, approximately 16% were seen once. The input for sequencing was PBMCs from the stem cell graft donor, taken from the stem cell graft. All receptors derive from a human donor who donated a stem cell graft to a child with acute myeloid leukemia.

This clonotype was found a few times. The chain employs TRBV12-3 or TRBV12-4 and TRBJ2-7; D ambiguous. CDR3 length equals 13 residues. The V gene lost 3 bases and the J gene lost 0 bases, with 6 bases spanning the gap. The CDR3 sequence is CASSFLDSYEQYF. For the CDR3, the DNA is TGTGCCAGCAGTTTTTTGGACTCCTACGAGCAGTACTTC.

This clonotype has just a few counts. The rearrangement uses TRBV20-1 and TRBJ2-3; the match to TRBD2 covers 11 bases. The germline V gene has CDR1 DFQATT and CDR2 SNEGSKA (reference sequence). J gave up 2 bases and V 6 bases, and 7 bases lay outside the gene matches. This CDR3 has 15 amino acids. The CDR3 spells CSASPSGGNTDTQYF. For the CDR3, the DNA is TGCAGTGCCAGCCCTAGCGGGGGGAACACAGATACGCAGTATTTT.

The rearrangement links TRBV24-1 to TRBJ2-2; TRBD1 might be the D (5 bases). V was cut by 5 bases and J by 4 bases, with 16 bases left in between. The CDR3 contains 16 residues. Germline values: CDR1 KGHDR, CDR2 SFDVKD. The CDR3 DNA sequence: TGTGCCACCAGTGTCGGACATCTAGAGTTCACCGGGGAGCTGTTTTTT. This codes for CATSVGHLEFTGELFF.

The chain is built from TRBV5-5 and TRBJ2-7, with 8 bases fitting TRBD2. The CDR3 contains 13 residues. Germline values: CDR1 SGHKS, CDR2 YYEKEE (reference sequence). Unmatched junction bases numbered 3, after V lost 4 bases and J lost 3 bases. CDR3 region: CASSIGTSYEQYF. The CDR3 DNA is TGTGCCAGCAGCATCGGGACTAGCTACGAGCAGTACTTC. Based on the CDR3 plus reference TRBV5-5 and TRBJ2-7, the full variable domain is DAGVTQSPTHLIKTRGQQVTLRCSPISGHKSVSWYQQVLGQGPQFIFQYYEKEERGRGNFPDRFSARQFPNYSSELNVNALLLGDSALYLCASSIGTSYEQYFGPGTRLTVT.